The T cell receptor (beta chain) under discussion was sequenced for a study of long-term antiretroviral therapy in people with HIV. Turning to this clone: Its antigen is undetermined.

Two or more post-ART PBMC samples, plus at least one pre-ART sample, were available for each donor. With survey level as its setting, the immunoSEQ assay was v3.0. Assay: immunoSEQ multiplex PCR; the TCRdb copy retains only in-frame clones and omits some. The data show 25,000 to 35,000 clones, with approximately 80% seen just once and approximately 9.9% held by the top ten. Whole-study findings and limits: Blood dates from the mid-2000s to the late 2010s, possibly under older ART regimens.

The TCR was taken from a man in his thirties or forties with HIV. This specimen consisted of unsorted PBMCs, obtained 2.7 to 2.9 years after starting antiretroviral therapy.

The CDR3 sequence: CASRKGYLTDTQYF. CDR3 DNA sequence: TGTGCCAGCAGGAAGGGATATCTCACAGATACGCAGTATTTT. The chain combines TRBV6-5 with TRBJ2-3; D gene uncertain. The germline V and J ends were trimmed by 6 bases and 2 bases, with 12 bases remaining between them. The CDR3 runs 14 residues. CDR1 and CDR2 from the germline V gene are MNHEY and SVGAGI.